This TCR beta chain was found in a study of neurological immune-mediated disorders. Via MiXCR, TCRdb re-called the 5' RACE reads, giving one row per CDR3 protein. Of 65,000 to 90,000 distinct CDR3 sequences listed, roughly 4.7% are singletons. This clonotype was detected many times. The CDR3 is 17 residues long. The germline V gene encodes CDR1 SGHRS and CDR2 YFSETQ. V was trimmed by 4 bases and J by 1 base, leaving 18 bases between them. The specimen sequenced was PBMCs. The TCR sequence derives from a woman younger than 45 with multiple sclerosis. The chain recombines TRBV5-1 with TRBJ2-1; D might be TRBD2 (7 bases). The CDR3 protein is CASSPGGQGGSYNEQFF. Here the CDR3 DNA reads TGCGCCAGCAGCCCTGGGGGCCAGGGAGGGTCCTACAATGAGCAGTTCTTC.